This T cell receptor (beta chain) stems from a study of post-analysis software for immune sequencing data. Study-level background: There were relapsing-remitting, secondary progressive and progressive-relapsing multiple sclerosis among the disease courses included. The study's findings and limits: The normalized Chao1 diversity of multiple sclerosis patients was significantly lower than that of controls. When patients were compared with controls, four or five TRBV segments were more frequent, TRBV5-6, TRBV5-1 and TRBV20-1 among them.

Incorporated into the TCR beta cDNA libraries were unique molecular identifiers, which served to reduce PCR and sequencing biases. Out of 1 to 10 million T cells, about 500,000 cDNA molecules were generated. In TCRdb, the PCR reads were re-called with MiXCR into one record per CDR3 protein. Of about 540,000 distinct CDR3 sequences in the sample, about a third are singletons; the top ten hold less than 6%. The CDR3 has 15 residues. The V gene end was trimmed by 2 bases and the J gene end by 3 bases; junction bases not matched to a gene: 6. From germline, CDR1 is SGHRS and CDR2 YFSETQ. A remark on this clonotype: The antigen is unknown.

This chain uses TRBV5-1 with TRBJ1-1; TRBD1 matches 8 bases. The origin of this receptor is a girl aged 2 to 17 with multiple sclerosis. Sequences were obtained from blood. CDR3 coding DNA: TGCGCCAGCAGCTTATCCCAGGGGGCTGACACTGAAGCTTTCTTT. Amino acid sequence: CASSLSQGADTEAFF.